These 7 T cell receptor beta chains came from one sample sequenced in a study of cytomegalovirus exposure and HLA in healthy donors. PCR was performed using 60 Vbeta and 13 Jbeta primers. The assay was immunoSEQ multiplex PCR, and TCRdb's table has in-frame clones only and misses some. This sample carries 35,000 to 45,000 clones, approximately 74% of them seen once, and the ten largest clones take over 6%. Sequenced input: PBMCs. Receptor source: a man aged 30-40 years in good health and CMV-seronegative.

This clone was seen ten or more times. The chain joins TRBV7-9 to TRBJ1-1; weak D call: TRBD1 (6 bases). The CDR3 is 13 residues long. Germline CDR1 is SEHNR and CDR2 is FQNEAQ (reference sequence). Trimming took off 1 base at V and 11 bases at J, with 14 bases between the two ends. The CDR3 DNA is TGTGCCAGCAGCTTAGTAGAAACAGGGCGGGCTTTCTTT. Translating it yields CASSLVETGRAFF.

This clone occurred a few times. V gene TRBV5-1 combines with J gene TRBJ2-7; D is perhaps TRBD1 (6 bases). The CDR3 loop spans 14 amino acids. Deletions cut 6 bases from V and 4 bases from J, with 17 bases between. The germline gives CDR1 SGHRS, CDR2 YFSETQ. DNA for the CDR3: TGCGCCAGCAACCGATTAGAACAGGGATACGAGCAGTACTTC. This encodes CASNRLEQGYEQYF.

The J gene is TRBJ1-5, the V gene TRBV7-2; 7 bases agree with TRBD1. The CDR3 has 16 amino acids. Unmatched junction bases numbered 7, after V lost 1 base and J lost 4 bases. Germline loops: CDR1 SGHTA, CDR2 FQGNSA. DNA for the CDR3: TGTGCCAGCAGCTTAGGAGGAGGGACAGCTAATCAGCCCCAGCATTTT. Translating gives CASSLGGGTANQPQHF.

The genes are TRBV6-5 and TRBJ2-5, with TRBD1 matching 7 bases. The J segment lost 0 bases and the V segment lost 9 bases, leaving 7 bases of the junction unmatched. The CDR3 is 14 amino acids. Looked up from germline, CDR1 is MNHEY and CDR2 is SVGAGI. This CDR3 is CASPGQLDQETQYF. CDR3 bases: TGTGCCAGTCCGGGACAGCTTGACCAAGAGACCCAGTACTTC.

This chain links TRBV6-5 with TRBJ2-7; possible D gene TRBD2, 5 bases. V lost 8 bases to trimming and J lost 2 bases, with 16 bases between them. Looked up from germline, CDR1 is MNHEY and CDR2 is SVGAGI. The CDR3 covers 14 residues. Here the CDR3 DNA reads TGTGCCAGCCAGAGTAGCGTTGGGACCTACGAGCAGTACTTC. This gives the protein CASQSSVGTYEQYF.

The chain couples TRBV6-6 to TRBJ2-7; no firm D call. Trimming cost V 5 bases and J 1 base, with 9 bases left between them. The CDR3 extends over 13 amino acids. CDR1 is MNHNY and CDR2 is SVGAGI in the germline V gene (reference sequence). CDR3 region: CASSTTKSYEQYF. CDR3 DNA sequence: TGTGCCAGCAGTACGACAAAATCCTACGAGCAGTACTTC.

This clone was seen a few times. The genes are TRBV12-5 and TRBJ2-3, with 7 positions matching TRBD1. With V trimmed by 4 bases and J by 2 bases, 12 bases remained unmatched. CDR1 and CDR2 from the germline V gene are LGHNT and FRNRAP. This CDR3 region has 17 residues. In DNA form, the CDR3 reads TGTGCTAGTGGTTATAGGACAGGCCCTGGACTCACAGATACGCAGTATTTT. The encoded protein is CASGYRTGPGLTDTQYF. The full variable domain, its missing parts supplied by reference TRBV12-5 and TRBJ2-3, is DARVTQTPRHKVTEMGQEVTMRCQPILGHNTVFWYRQTMMQGLELLAYFRNRAPLDDSGMPKDRFSAEMPDATLATLKIQPSEPRDSAVYFCASGYRTGPGLTDTQYFGPGTRLTVL.